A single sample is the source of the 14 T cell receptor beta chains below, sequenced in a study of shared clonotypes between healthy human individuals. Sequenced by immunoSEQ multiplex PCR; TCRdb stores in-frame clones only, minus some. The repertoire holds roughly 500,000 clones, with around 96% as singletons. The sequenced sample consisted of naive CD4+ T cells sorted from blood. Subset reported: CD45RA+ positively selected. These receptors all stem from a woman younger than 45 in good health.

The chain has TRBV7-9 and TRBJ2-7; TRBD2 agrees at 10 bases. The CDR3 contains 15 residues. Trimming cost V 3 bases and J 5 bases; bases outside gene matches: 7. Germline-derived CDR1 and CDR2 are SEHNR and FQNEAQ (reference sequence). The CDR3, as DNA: TGTGCCAGCAGCTTCCTAGCGGGAGCTCCGGACGAGCAGTACTTC. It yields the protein CASSFLAGAPDEQYF.

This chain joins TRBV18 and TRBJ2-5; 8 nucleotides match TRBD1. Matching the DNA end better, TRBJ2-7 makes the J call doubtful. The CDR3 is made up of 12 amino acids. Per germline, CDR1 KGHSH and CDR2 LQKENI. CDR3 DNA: TGTGCCAGCTGCAGGACAGGGAACGAGCAGTACTTC. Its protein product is CASCRTGNEQYF.

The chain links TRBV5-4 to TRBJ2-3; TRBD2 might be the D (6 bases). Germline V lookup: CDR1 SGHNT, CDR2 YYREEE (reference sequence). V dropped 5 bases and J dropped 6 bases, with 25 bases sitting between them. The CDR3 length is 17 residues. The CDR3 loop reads CASSPPAGLGREDTQYF. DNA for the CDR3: TGTGCCAGCAGTCCCCCCGCGGGACTCGGAAGGGAGGATACGCAGTATTTT.

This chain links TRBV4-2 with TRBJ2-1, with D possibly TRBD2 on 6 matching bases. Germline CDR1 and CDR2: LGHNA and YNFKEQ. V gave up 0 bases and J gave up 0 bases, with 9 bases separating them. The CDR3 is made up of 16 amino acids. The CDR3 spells CASSQDPGDSYNEQFF. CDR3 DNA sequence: TGTGCCAGCAGCCAAGATCCGGGAGACTCCTACAATGAGCAGTTCTTC.

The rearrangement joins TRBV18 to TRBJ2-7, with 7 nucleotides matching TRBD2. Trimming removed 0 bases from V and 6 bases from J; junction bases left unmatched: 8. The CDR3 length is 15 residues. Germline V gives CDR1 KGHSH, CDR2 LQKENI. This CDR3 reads CASSPPGREASEQYF. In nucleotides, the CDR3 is TGTGCCAGCTCACCACCGGGACGGGAGGCGTCCGAGCAGTACTTC.

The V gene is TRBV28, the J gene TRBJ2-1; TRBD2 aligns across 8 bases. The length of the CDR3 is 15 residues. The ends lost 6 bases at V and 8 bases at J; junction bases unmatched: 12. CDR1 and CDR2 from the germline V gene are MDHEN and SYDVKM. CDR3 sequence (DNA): TGTGCCAGCAGCCAAACTAGCGGCCTGTGGGATGAGCAGTTCTTC. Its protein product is CASSQTSGLWDEQFF.

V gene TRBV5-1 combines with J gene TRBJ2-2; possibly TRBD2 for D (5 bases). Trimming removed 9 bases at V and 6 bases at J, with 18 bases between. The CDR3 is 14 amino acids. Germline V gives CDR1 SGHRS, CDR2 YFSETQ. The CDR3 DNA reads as TGCGCCATCCGCCTTGCTAGGAGGCCCGGGGAGCTGTTTTTT. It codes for CAIRLARRPGELFF.

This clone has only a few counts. In DNA form, the CDR3 reads TGTGCCAGCAGCCCGAGGACTAGCGGTTACTCCTACGAGCAGTACTTC. Encoded protein: CASSPRTSGYSYEQYF. This chain uses TRBV6-6 with TRBJ2-7; 10 positions agree with TRBD2. This CDR3 region has 16 residues. The ends lost 6 bases at V and 0 bases at J; junction bases unmatched: 8. From germline, CDR1 is MNHNY and CDR2 SVGAGI (reference sequence).

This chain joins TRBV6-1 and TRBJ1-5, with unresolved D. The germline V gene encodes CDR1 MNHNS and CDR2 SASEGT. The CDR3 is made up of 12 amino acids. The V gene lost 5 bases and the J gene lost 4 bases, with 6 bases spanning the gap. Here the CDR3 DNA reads TGTGCCAGCAGTCCCGGGAATCAGCCCCAGCATTTT. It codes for CASSPGNQPQHF.

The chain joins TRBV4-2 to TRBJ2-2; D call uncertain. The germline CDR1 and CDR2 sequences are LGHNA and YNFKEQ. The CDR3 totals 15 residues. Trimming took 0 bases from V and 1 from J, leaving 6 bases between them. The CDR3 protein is CASSQESGNTGELFF. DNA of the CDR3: TGTGCCAGCAGCCAAGAAAGTGGGAACACCGGGGAGCTGTTTTTT.

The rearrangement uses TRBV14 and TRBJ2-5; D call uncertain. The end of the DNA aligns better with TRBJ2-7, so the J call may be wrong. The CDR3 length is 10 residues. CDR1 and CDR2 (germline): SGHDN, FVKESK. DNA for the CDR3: TGTGAGTGGCAGGTATACGAGCAGTACTTC. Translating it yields CEWQVYEQYF.

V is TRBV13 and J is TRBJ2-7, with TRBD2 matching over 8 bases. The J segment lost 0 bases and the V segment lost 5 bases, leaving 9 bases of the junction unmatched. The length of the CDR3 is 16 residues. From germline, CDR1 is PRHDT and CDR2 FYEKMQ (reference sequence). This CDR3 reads CASSKGLAEPSYEQYF. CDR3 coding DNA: TGTGCCAGCAGCAAAGGACTAGCTGAGCCCTCCTACGAGCAGTACTTC.

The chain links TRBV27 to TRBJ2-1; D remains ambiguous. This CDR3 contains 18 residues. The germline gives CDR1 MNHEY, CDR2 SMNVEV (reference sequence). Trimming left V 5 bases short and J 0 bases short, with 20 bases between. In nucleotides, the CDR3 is TGTGCCAGCAGTCCAGACCCGGATAGACGAATCTCCTACAATGAGCAGTTCTTC. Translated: CASSPDPDRRISYNEQFF.

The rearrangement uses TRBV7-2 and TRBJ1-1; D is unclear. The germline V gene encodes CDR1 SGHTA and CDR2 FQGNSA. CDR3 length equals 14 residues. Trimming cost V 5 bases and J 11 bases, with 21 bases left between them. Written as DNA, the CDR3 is TGTGCCAGCAGCCGTTCGCCATCCGATTCTATGGCTTTCTTT. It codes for CASSRSPSDSMAFF.